This T cell receptor (beta chain) was found in a study of cytomegalovirus exposure and HLA in healthy donors. PCR employed 60 Vbeta and 13 Jbeta primers. Libraries were prepared by immunoSEQ multiplex PCR; TCRdb keeps only in-frame clonotypes and omits some of them. The table records roughly 120,000 clones, 74% of them present only once. On this clone itself: No antigen is known for it.

The CDR3 extends over 16 amino acids. V was cut by 2 bases and J by 5 bases, with 18 bases left in between. Germline CDR1 reads SGHTA; CDR2 reads FQGNSA. Whole-study results and caveats: The classifier reportedly diagnosed cytomegalovirus status with high specificity and sensitivity.

This chain links TRBV7-2 with TRBJ2-5; D is perhaps TRBD1 (7 bases). The receptor's source is a woman between 50 and 59 years old in good health and CMV-seropositive. The sequenced sample consisted of PBMCs. The CDR3 DNA reads as TGTGCCAGCAGCTTATTGCCAGGGGGGTTGCGGGAGACCCAGTACTTC. Its protein product is CASSLLPGGLRETQYF.